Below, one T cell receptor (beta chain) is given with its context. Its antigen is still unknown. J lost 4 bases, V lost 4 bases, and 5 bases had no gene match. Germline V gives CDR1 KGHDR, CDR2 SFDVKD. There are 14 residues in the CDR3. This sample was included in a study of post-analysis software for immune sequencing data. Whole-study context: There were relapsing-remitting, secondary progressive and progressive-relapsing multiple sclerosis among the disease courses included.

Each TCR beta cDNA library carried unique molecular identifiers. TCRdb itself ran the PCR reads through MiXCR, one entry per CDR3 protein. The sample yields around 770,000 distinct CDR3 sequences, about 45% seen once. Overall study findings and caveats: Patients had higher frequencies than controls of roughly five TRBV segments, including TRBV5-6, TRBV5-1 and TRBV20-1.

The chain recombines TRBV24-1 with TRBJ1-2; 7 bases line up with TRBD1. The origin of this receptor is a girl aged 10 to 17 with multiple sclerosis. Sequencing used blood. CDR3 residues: CATSEPGQPYGYTF. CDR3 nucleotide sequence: TGTGCCACCAGTGAACCGGGACAGCCCTATGGCTACACCTTC.